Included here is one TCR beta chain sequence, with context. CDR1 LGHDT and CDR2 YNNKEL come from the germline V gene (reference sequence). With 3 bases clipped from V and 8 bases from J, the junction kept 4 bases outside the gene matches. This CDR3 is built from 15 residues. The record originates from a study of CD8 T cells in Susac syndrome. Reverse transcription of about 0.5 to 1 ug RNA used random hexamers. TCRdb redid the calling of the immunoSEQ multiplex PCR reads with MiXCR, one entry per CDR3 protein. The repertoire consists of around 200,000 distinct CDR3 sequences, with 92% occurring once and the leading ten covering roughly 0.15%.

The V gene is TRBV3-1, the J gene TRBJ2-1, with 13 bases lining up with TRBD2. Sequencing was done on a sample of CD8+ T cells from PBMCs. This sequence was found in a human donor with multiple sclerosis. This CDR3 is CASSQGTSGIDEQFF. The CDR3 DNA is TGTGCCAGCAGCCAGGGGACTAGCGGGATTGATGAGCAGTTCTTC.